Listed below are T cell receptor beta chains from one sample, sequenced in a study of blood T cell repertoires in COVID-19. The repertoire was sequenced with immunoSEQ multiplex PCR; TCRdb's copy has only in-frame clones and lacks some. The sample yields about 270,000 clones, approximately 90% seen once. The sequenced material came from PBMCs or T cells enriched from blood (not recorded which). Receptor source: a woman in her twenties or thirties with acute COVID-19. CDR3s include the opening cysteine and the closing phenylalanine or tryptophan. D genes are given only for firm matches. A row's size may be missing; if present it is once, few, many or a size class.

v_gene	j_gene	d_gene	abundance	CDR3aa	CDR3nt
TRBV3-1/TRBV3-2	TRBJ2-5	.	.	CASSQPPGDQYF	TGTGCCAGCAGCCAACCTCCGGGGGACCAGTACTTC
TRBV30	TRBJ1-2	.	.	CAWRANRVLYGYTF	TGTGCCTGGAGAGCCAACAGGGTCCTCTATGGCTACACCTTC
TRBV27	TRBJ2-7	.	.	CASNPTMTATYEQYF	TGTGCCAGCAATCCTACTATGACAGCAACCTACGAGCAGTACTTC
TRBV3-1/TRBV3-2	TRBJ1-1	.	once	CASSQVTLNTEAFF	TGTGCCAGCAGCCAAGTAACATTGAACACTGAAGCTTTCTTT
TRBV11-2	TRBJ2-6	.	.	CASSIGDGANVLTF	TGTGCCAGCAGCATCGGGGATGGGGCCAACGTCCTGACTTTC
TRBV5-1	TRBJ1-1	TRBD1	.	CASSQMTGAETEAFF	TGCGCCAGCAGCCAAATGACAGGGGCAGAAACTGAAGCTTTCTTT
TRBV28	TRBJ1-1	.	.	CASSWSGRAEAFF	TGTGCCAGCAGTTGGAGTGGCAGGGCCGAAGCTTTCTTT
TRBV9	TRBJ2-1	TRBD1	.	CASSVGATGEFGEQFF	TGTGCCAGCAGCGTAGGGGCGACAGGGGAGTTCGGTGAGCAGTTCTTC
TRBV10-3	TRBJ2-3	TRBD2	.	CAIRGGTSDDHSTDTQYF	TGTGCCATCAGAGGGGGGACTAGCGACGACCATAGCACAGATACGCAGTATTTT
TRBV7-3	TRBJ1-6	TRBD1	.	CASSQQGVDSPLHF	TGTGCCAGCAGCCAACAGGGGGTTGATTCACCCCTCCACTTT
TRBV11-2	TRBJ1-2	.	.	CASSLVRQRHNYGYTF	TGTGCCAGCAGCTTAGTCCGGCAGCGCCATAACTATGGCTACACCTTC
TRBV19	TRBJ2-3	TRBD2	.	CASSTRLAGGTSTDTQYF	TGTGCCAGTAGTACTCGACTAGCGGGAGGCACGAGCACAGATACGCAGTATTTT
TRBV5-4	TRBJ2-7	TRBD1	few	CASSSTGTDYEQYF	TGTGCCAGCAGCTCGACAGGGACGGACTACGAGCAGTACTTC
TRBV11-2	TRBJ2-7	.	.	CASSLVRGPSYEQYF	TGTGCCAGCAGCTTAGTCAGGGGCCCCTCCTACGAGCAGTACTTC
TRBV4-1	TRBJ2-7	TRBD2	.	CASSPTSATYEQYF	TGCGCCAGCAGCCCGACTAGCGCAACCTACGAGCAGTACTTC
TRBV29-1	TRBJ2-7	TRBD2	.	CSVVLAGGYEQYF	TGCAGCGTTGTGCTAGCGGGAGGTTACGAGCAGTACTTC
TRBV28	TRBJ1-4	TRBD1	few	CATVDRAVEKLFF	TGTGCCACCGTGGACAGGGCGGTTGAAAAACTGTTTTTT
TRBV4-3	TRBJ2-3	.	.	CASSQDRLNSDTQYF	TGCGCCAGCAGCCAAGATCGTCTTAATAGCGATACGCAGTATTTT
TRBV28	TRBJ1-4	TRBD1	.	CASSDRGSNEKLFF	TGTGCCAGCAGTGACAGGGGATCTAATGAAAAACTGTTTTTT
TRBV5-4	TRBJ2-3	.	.	CASSLELASDTQYF	TGTGCCAGCAGCTTGGAGCTAGCATCAGATACGCAGTATTTT
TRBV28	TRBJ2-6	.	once	CASRTPGANVLTF	TGTGCCAGCAGGACACCTGGGGCCAACGTCCTGACTTTC
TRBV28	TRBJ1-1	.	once	CASSRRATEAFF	TGTGCCAGCAGTAGGAGGGCCACTGAAGCTTTCTTT
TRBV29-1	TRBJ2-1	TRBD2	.	CSVKEDVLAVGNEQFF	TGCAGCGTTAAAGAGGACGTACTAGCGGTCGGGAATGAGCAGTTCTTC
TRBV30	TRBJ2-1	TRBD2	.	CAWTLAGRLNEQFF	TGTGCCTGGACTCTAGCGGGACGATTGAATGAGCAGTTCTTC
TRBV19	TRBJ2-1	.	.	CASSTDLNNEQFF	TGTGCCAGTAGTACGGACTTAAACAATGAGCAGTTCTTC
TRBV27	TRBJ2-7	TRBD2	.	CASSLGTTSYEQYF	TGTGCCAGCAGTTTAGGGACTACTTCCTACGAGCAGTACTTC
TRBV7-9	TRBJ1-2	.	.	CASSLTGNRYGYTF	TGTGCCAGCAGCTTAACAGGGAATAGATATGGCTACACCTTC
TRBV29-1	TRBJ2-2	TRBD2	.	CSVTSGRANTGELFF	TGCAGCGTAACAAGCGGGAGGGCGAACACCGGGGAGCTGTTTTTT
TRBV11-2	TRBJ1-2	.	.	CASSPEGSGLDYGYTF	TGTGCCAGCAGCCCCGAAGGGTCAGGGCTAGACTATGGCTACACCTTC
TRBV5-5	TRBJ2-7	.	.	CASSAAIYEQYF	TGTGCCAGCAGCGCGGCGATCTACGAGCAGTACTTC
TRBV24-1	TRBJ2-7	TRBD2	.	CASPLAGGSYEQYF	TGTGCCAGCCCACTAGCGGGAGGGTCCTACGAGCAGTACTTC
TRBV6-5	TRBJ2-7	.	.	CASSLAASYEQYF	TGTGCCAGCAGTTTGGCGGCCTCCTACGAGCAGTACTTC
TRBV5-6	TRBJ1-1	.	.	CASSSYVTLGVEAFF	TGTGCCAGCAGCTCCTATGTGACCCTCGGGGTTGAAGCTTTCTTT
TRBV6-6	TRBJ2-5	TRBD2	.	CASSSGTSTGETQYF	TGTGCCAGCAGTTCCGGGACTAGCACAGGGGAGACCCAGTACTTC
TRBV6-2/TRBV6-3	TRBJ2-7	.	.	CASSYEGVVTGVPYEQYF	TGTGCCAGCAGTTACGAGGGTGTCGTAACGGGAGTTCCCTACGAGCAGTACTTC
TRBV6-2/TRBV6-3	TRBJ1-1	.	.	CASRYLGERTEAFF	TGTGCCAGCAGATACCTTGGAGAAAGAACTGAAGCTTTCTTT
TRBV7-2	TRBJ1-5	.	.	CASSLVRDQPQHF	TGTGCCAGCAGCTTAGTTCGTGATCAGCCCCAGCATTTT
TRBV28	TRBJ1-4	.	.	CASSLSLNEKLFF	TGTGCCAGCAGTTTATCCCTTAATGAAAAACTGTTTTTT
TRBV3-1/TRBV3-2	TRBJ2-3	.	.	CASSQYRDFTDTQYF	TGTGCCAGCAGCCAATACCGGGACTTCACAGATACGCAGTATTTT
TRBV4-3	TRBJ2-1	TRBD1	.	CASSLGTGEGNEQFF	TGCGCCAGCAGCCTCGGGACAGGGGAGGGCAATGAGCAGTTCTTC
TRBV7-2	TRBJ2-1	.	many	CASSPSSDFYNEQFF	TGTGCCAGCAGCCCCTCTAGCGACTTCTACAATGAGCAGTTCTTC
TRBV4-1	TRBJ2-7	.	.	CASSQDLSYEQYF	TGCGCCAGCAGCCAAGATCTATCCTACGAGCAGTACTTC
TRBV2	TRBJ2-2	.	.	CASSELEGATGELFF	TGTGCCAGCAGTGAATTGGAGGGGGCCACCGGGGAGCTGTTTTTT
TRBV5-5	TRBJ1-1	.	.	CASSLELNTEAFF	TGTGCCAGCAGCTTGGAGCTGAACACTGAAGCTTTCTTT
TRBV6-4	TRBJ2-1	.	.	CASSDSGAEQFF	TGTGCCAGCAGTGACTCAGGGGCTGAGCAGTTCTTC
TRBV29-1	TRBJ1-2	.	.	CSVVRTYGYTF	TGCAGCGTTGTGCGAACCTATGGCTACACCTTC
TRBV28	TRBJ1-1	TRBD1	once	CASRLPTGAHTEAFF	TGTGCCAGCAGGCTCCCCACAGGGGCCCACACTGAAGCTTTCTTT
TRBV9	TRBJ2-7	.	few	CASSGGLAPEDEQYF	TGTGCCAGCAGCGGGGGGCTAGCTCCCGAGGACGAGCAGTACTTC
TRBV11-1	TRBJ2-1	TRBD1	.	CASSFDRGPYNEQFF	TGTGCCAGCAGCTTCGACAGGGGACCGTACAATGAGCAGTTCTTC
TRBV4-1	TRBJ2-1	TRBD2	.	CASSQDHSRGLAGINEQFF	TGCGCCAGCAGCCAAGATCATTCCAGGGGACTAGCGGGAATCAATGAGCAGTTCTTC